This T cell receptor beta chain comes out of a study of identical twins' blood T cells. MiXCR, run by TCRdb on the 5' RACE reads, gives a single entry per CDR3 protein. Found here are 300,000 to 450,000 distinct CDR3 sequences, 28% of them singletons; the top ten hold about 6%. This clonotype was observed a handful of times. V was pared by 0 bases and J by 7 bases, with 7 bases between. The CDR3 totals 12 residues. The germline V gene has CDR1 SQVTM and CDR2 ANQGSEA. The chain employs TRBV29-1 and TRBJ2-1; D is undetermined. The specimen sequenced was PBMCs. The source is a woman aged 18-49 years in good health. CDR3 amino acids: CSVEEGWNEQFF. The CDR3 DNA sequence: TGCAGCGTTGAAGAGGGGTGGAATGAGCAGTTCTTC.